The 27 T cell receptor beta chains in this list originate from one sample, sequenced in a study of blood T cell repertoires in COVID-19. The protocol was immunoSEQ multiplex PCR, while the TCRdb copy is restricted to in-frame clones and leaves out a portion. The top ten hold around a third of the sample, which has approximately 74,000 clones, roughly 86% seen once. Input material: peripheral blood. The receptors derive from a man between 65 and 79 years old with acute or convalescent COVID-19.

This chain connects TRBV6-5 to TRBJ2-1; 9 nucleotides align to TRBD2. Germline V gene sequence: CDR1 MNHEY, CDR2 SVGAGI. The CDR3 is made up of 12 amino acids. The J segment lost 14 bases and the V segment lost 2 bases, leaving 4 bases of the junction unmatched. The CDR3 DNA follows: TGTGCCAGCAGTTACGCTAGCGGGAAAGAGTTCTTC. Translating gives CASSYASGKEFF.

V and J are TRBV11-2 and TRBJ2-3; D possibly corresponds to TRBD2 (6 bases). Trimming pared 0 bases from V and 2 bases from J, leaving 9 bases between. CDR3 length: 15 amino acids. Germline V gives CDR1 SGHAT, CDR2 FQNNGV. The CDR3 loop reads CASSLERGSTDTQYF. The CDR3 nucleotides are TGTGCCAGCAGCTTAGAGCGGGGATCCACAGATACGCAGTATTTT.

The chain links TRBV9 to TRBJ2-1, with 13 bases identical to TRBD2. The CDR3 runs 17 residues. Germline loops: CDR1 SGDLS, CDR2 YYNGEE. J lost 8 bases, V lost 3 bases, and 11 bases had no gene match. The chain's CDR3 is CASSGPPGLAGWYEQFF. The CDR3 DNA is TGTGCCAGCAGCGGCCCCCCGGGACTAGCGGGATGGTATGAGCAGTTCTTC.

CDR3: CASSGRQGFGDSPLHF. CDR3 DNA sequence: TGTGCCAGCAGCGGACGCCAGGGTTTTGGCGATTCACCCCTCCACTTT. J is TRBJ1-6 and V is TRBV5-6; maybe TRBD1 (5 bases). CDR3 length: 16 residues. CDR1 SGHDT and CDR2 YYEEEE come from the germline V gene. V lost 4 bases and J 8 bases, leaving 19 bases between the germline ends.

The chain combines TRBV28 with TRBJ1-2; no definite D call. There are 12 residues in the CDR3. The V end was cut by 4 bases, the J end by 8 bases, with 11 bases between. The germline CDR1 and CDR2 sequences are MDHEN and SYDVKM. The chain's CDR3 is CASSSVVEGYTF. CDR3 sequence (DNA): TGTGCCAGCAGTTCGGTTGTGGAGGGCTACACCTTC.

This chain joins TRBV3-1 (or the pseudogene TRBV3-2) and TRBJ2-5, with 8 positions matching TRBD1. Losses at the gene ends were 6 bases for V and 7 bases for J; bases not matched to a gene: 13. The CDR3 has 15 residues. Germline CDR1 reads LGHDT; CDR2 reads YNNKEL (reference sequence). The CDR3 region has the DNA TGTGCCAGCAGACACCGGGACAGGCCATGGGGGACCCAGTACTTC. Translation: CASRHRDRPWGTQYF.

This chain links TRBV19 with TRBJ1-5; D ambiguous. V was trimmed by 6 bases and J by 3 bases, leaving 12 bases between them. The CDR3 has 14 amino acids. In germline, CDR1 is LNHDA, CDR2 SQIVND (reference sequence). The CDR3 region is CASSSGENNQPQHF. The DNA for the CDR3 is TGTGCCAGTAGCTCCGGGGAGAACAATCAGCCCCAGCATTTT.

The chain combines TRBV7-9 with TRBJ2-1, with 11 positions matching TRBD2. The CDR3 is made up of 15 amino acids. The V segment lost 0 bases and the J segment 9 bases; nucleotides outside the gene matches: 4. CDR1 and CDR2 from the germline V gene are SEHNR and FQNEAQ (reference sequence). CDR3 sequence reads: CASSLALAGGGEQFF. The CDR3, as DNA: TGTGCCAGCAGCTTAGCGCTAGCGGGAGGAGGTGAGCAGTTCTTC.

This clone was seen a single time. The chain employs TRBV7-9 and TRBJ2-7; TRBD1 matches 8 bases. Germline V lookup: CDR1 SEHNR, CDR2 FQNEAQ (reference sequence). CDR3 length equals 12 residues. Trimming at V came to 10 bases and at J to 2 bases, leaving 4 bases not matched to a gene. CDR3 coding DNA: TGTGCCATCCGGACAGGGCCCTACGAGCAGTACTTC. Translation: CAIRTGPYEQYF.

This clone was counted a few times. V is TRBV6-1 and J is TRBJ1-5; a weak D match, TRBD1 (5 bases). V lost 1 base and J lost 0, with 7 bases in between. The CDR3 runs to 15 residues. Germline V gene data show CDR1 as MNHNS and CDR2 as SASEGT. The CDR3 DNA reads as TGTGCCAGCAGTGAAGGGCAGGGTAGCAATCAGCCCCAGCATTTT. It yields the protein CASSEGQGSNQPQHF.

V is TRBV11-2 and J is TRBJ1-6; 7 bases match TRBD1. CDR3 size: 13 residues. Germline V gene data show CDR1 as SGHAT and CDR2 as FQNNGV. J was trimmed by 14 bases and V by 5 bases; bases with no gene match: 9. In DNA form, the CDR3 reads TGTGCCAGCAGCCGGGACAGAGCCGGGACCCTCCACTTT. It specifies CASSRDRAGTLHF.

J is TRBJ1-5 and V is TRBV18, with D possibly being TRBD1 (6 bases). The CDR3 is 13 residues long. Germline loops: CDR1 KGHSH, CDR2 LQKENI. V was shortened by 4 bases and J by 2 bases, with 6 bases between the two germline ends. CDR3 loop: CASSQGGNQPQHF. DNA for the CDR3: TGTGCCAGCTCACAGGGGGGCAATCAGCCCCAGCATTTT.

The chain joins TRBV15 to TRBJ1-1; 7 nucleotides line up with TRBD1. Per the germline V gene, CDR1 is LNHNV and CDR2 is YYDKDF (reference sequence). This CDR3 has 13 residues. Unmatched junction bases numbered 2, after V lost 3 bases and J lost 4 bases. CDR3 nucleotide sequence: TGTGCCACCAGCAGGAGACAGGGCACTGAAGCTTTCTTT. It encodes CATSRRQGTEAFF.

The J gene is TRBJ2-7, the V gene TRBV6-5, with D tentatively TRBD2 (6 bases). The V and J ends lost 6 bases and 0 bases respectively, with 12 bases between them. The germline CDR1 and CDR2 sequences are MNHEY and SVGAGI. The CDR3 has 14 amino acids. CDR3 sequence (DNA): TGTGCCAGCAGCCCCGCGGGGAACTCCTACGAGCAGTACTTC. Its protein product is CASSPAGNSYEQYF.

In its sample, this clone was seen many times. The V gene is TRBV14, the J gene TRBJ1-2; D is ambiguous. Germline V gene sequence: CDR1 SGHDN, CDR2 FVKESK. CDR3 length: 15 amino acids. V was cut by 0 bases and J by 4 bases, with 12 bases left in between. The CDR3 is CASSQEGGFPYGYTF. CDR3 nucleotides: TGTGCCAGCAGCCAAGAGGGCGGGTTCCCCTATGGCTACACCTTC.

In DNA, the CDR3 is TGTGCCAGCAGTGGGGACACCTCCTACGAGCAGTACTTC. Encoded protein: CASSGDTSYEQYF. This chain connects TRBV27 to TRBJ2-7; D is perhaps TRBD1 (6 bases). The CDR3 is 13 residues long. The V end lost 5 bases, the J end lost 0 bases, and 8 bases lay between the germline ends. The germline gives CDR1 MNHEY, CDR2 SMNVEV (reference sequence).

V and J are TRBV27 and TRBJ1-1, with a tentative D call TRBD1 (6 bases). The germline V gene has CDR1 MNHEY and CDR2 SMNVEV (reference sequence). The ends were cut back, 4 bases at V and 1 base at J, with 16 bases in the middle. CDR3 size: 16 residues. DNA of the CDR3: TGTGCCAGCAGTTCACCGACAGGATGGGGGAACACTGAAGCTTTCTTT. Amino acids: CASSSPTGWGNTEAFF.

J is TRBJ2-5 and V is TRBV10-2, with a possible D match to TRBD1 (5 bases). Trimming took off 6 bases at V and 1 base at J, with 9 bases between the two ends. Germline V CDR1 and CDR2: WSHSY, SAAADI. CDR3 length equals 13 residues. As DNA, the CDR3 is TGCGCCAGCAGACCCGACAGCCAAGAGACCCAGTACTTC. It is translated as CASRPDSQETQYF.

V is TRBV5-1 and J is TRBJ2-7, with TRBD2 matching over 7 bases. Trimming at V came to 0 bases and at J to 4 bases, leaving 7 bases not matched to a gene. The CDR3 is made up of 15 amino acids. Germline CDR1 SGHRS, CDR2 YFSETQ. This CDR3 is CASSLAQAGVYEQYF. As DNA, the CDR3 is TGCGCCAGCAGCTTGGCGCAGGCGGGGGTATACGAGCAGTACTTC.

The chain combines TRBV6-2 or TRBV6-3 with TRBJ1-2; maybe TRBD1 (6 bases). Looked up from germline, CDR1 is MNHEY and CDR2 is SVGEGT. Deletions cut 2 bases from V and 5 bases from J, with 15 bases between. CDR3 size: 15 residues. The CDR3 DNA reads as TGTGCCAGCAGTTACCAGGGGTACCCGACGTATGGCTACACCTTC. It codes for CASSYQGYPTYGYTF.

The chain links TRBV9 to TRBJ2-1; TRBD2 matches at 13 bases. The germline V gene has CDR1 SGDLS and CDR2 YYNGEE. The CDR3 has 17 residues. V lost 0 bases to trimming and J lost 9 bases; unmatched junction nucleotides: 9. In DNA form, the CDR3 reads TGTGCCAGCAGCGTAGGGCCGGGACTAGCGGGAAGAGGTGAGCAGTTCTTC. Residues: CASSVGPGLAGRGEQFF. Full variable domain (missing parts from reference TRBV9 and TRBJ2-1): DSGVTQTPKHLITATGQRVTLRCSPRSGDLSVYWYQQSLDQGLQFLIQYYNGEERAKGNILERFSAQQFPDLHSELNLSSLELGDSALYFCASSVGPGLAGRGEQFFGPGTRLTVL.

This clone has just one count. The V gene is TRBV19, the J gene TRBJ1-2, with D possibly TRBD1 on 5 matching bases. The CDR3 covers 17 residues. Germline CDR1 and CDR2: LNHDA and SQIVND (reference sequence). V was pared by 2 bases and J by 6 bases, with 22 bases between. The CDR3 is CASSILGAGVLYDGYTF. The CDR3 DNA follows: TGTGCCAGTAGTATATTAGGGGCGGGAGTCCTGTATGATGGCTACACCTTC.

The gene calls are TRBV10-3 and TRBJ2-3; 12 nucleotides match TRBD2. The CDR3 loop spans 13 amino acids. The germline V gene encodes CDR1 ENHRY and CDR2 SYGVKD. V lost 10 bases, J lost 10 bases, and 9 bases stayed unmatched. CDR3 nucleotides: TGTGCCAGCATACTAGCGGGAGGACGGGCGCAGTATTTT. This translates into CASILAGGRAQYF.

V usage is TRBV3-1 (or the pseudogene TRBV3-2) and J usage is TRBJ2-7; 12 bases match TRBD2. This CDR3 has 15 amino acids. J lost 4 bases, V lost 4 bases, and 5 bases had no gene match. Germline V lookup: CDR1 LGHDT, CDR2 YNNKEL (reference sequence). DNA for the CDR3: TGTGCCAGCAGCCCCCAACTAGCGGGAGGATACGAGCAGTACTTC. Translation gives CASSPQLAGGYEQYF.

This chain joins TRBV10-3 and TRBJ2-3; weak D call: TRBD2 (5 bases). Trimming removed 3 bases at V and 4 bases at J, with 11 bases between. This CDR3 is 14 amino acids long. Germline V gives CDR1 ENHRY, CDR2 SYGVKD. DNA for the CDR3: TGTGCCATCAGTGACAGCGGTGGCGCAGATACGCAGTATTTT. Its protein is CAISDSGGADTQYF.

This chain connects TRBV3-1 (or the pseudogene TRBV3-2) to TRBJ2-4, with 8 bases identical to TRBD2. The CDR3 sequence is 13 residues long. Germline V lookup: CDR1 LGHDT, CDR2 YNNKEL (reference sequence). The ends lost 3 bases at V and 6 bases at J; junction bases unmatched: 1. CDR3 sequence reads: CASSHRGGNIQYF. For the CDR3, the DNA is TGTGCCAGCAGCCATCGGGGGGGAAACATTCAGTACTTC.

DNA for the CDR3: TGTGCCAGCAGCAAACAGGGGGCGAACACCGGGGAGCTGTTTTTT. Its protein product is CASSKQGANTGELFF. V usage is TRBV21-1 and J usage is TRBJ2-2; TRBD1 is taken as the D call from the table, unchecked against the DNA. TRBV21-1 constitutes a pseudogene. CDR3 length: 15 residues.